The following is a TCR beta chain sequence with its context. One end of the junction does not line up with germline, which may come from a read error. Germline V gene sequence: CDR1 LNHDA, CDR2 SQIVND (reference sequence). The CDR3 sequence is 15 residues long. The entry originates in a study of blood T cell repertoires in COVID-19. Background on the study: From T cells, B-cell-depleted T cells, or PBMCs came the material, which was cDNA or gDNA.

Original processing notes: Nucleated cell counts were estimated from reference gene primer amplification. TCRdb's copy holds only in-frame clones and misses some; the assay was immunoSEQ multiplex PCR. V, J and clone size are taken as reported in that table, and D and trimming were inferred from the DNA itself. This sample has about 280,000 clones, with around 86% found just once. Sequencing input: peripheral blood. The J gene is TRBJ1-2, the V gene TRBV19, with a tentative D call TRBD1 (6 bases). This receptor was obtained from a man in his forties or fifties with acute or convalescent COVID-19. CDR3 nucleotides: TGTGCCAGTGGTATTTGGGGCGACAGGAGCGATGGCTACACCTTC. Amino acid sequence: CASGIWGDRSDGYTF.